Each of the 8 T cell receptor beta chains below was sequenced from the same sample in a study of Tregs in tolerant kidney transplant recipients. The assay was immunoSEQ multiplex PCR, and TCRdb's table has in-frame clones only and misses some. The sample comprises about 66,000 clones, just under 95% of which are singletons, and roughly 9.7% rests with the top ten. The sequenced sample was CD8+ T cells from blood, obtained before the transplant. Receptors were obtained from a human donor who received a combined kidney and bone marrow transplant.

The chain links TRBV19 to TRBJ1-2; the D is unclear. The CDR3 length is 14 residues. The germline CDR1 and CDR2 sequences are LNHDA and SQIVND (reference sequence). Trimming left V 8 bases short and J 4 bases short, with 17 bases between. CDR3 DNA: TGTGCCAGTGGAGGTTTTCGCGAGAGCTATGGCTACACCTTC. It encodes CASGGFRESYGYTF.

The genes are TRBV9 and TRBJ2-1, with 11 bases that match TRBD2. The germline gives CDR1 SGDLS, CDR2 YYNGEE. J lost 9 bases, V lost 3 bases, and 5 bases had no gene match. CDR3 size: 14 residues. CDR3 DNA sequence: TGTGCCAGCAGCGAACTAGCGGGAGAGGTTGAGCAGTTCTTC. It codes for CASSELAGEVEQFF.

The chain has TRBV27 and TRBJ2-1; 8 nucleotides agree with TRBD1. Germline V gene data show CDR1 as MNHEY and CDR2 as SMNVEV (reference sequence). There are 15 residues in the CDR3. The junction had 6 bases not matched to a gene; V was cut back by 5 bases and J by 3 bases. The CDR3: CASSPYGQGYNEQFF. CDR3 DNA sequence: TGTGCCAGCAGTCCGTACGGACAGGGCTACAATGAGCAGTTCTTC.

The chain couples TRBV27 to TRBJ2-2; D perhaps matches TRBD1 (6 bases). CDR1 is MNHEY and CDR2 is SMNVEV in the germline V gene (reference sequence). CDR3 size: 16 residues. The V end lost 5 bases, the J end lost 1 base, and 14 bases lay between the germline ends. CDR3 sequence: CASSIPTGLNTGELFF. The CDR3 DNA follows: TGTGCCAGCAGTATCCCGACAGGCCTGAACACCGGGGAGCTGTTTTTT.

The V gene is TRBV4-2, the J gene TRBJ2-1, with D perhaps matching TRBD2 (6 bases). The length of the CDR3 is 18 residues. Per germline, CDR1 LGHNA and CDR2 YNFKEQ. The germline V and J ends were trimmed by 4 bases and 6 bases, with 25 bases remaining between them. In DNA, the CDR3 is TGTGCCAGCAGCCCGGCGGGCCAACTAACGGCGGGGAGCAATGAGCAGTTCTTC. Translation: CASSPAGQLTAGSNEQFF.

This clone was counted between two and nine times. The CDR3 coding sequence is TGTGCCAGCAGTTACTTTACCGGACAGGGCTATGGCTACACCTTC. Translating it yields CASSYFTGQGYGYTF. The rearrangement uses TRBV6-6 and TRBJ1-2, with TRBD1 matching 8 bases. CDR1 MNHNY and CDR2 SVGAGI come from the germline V gene (reference sequence). The CDR3 covers 15 residues. V lost 1 base and J lost 4; bases outside the gene matches: 5.

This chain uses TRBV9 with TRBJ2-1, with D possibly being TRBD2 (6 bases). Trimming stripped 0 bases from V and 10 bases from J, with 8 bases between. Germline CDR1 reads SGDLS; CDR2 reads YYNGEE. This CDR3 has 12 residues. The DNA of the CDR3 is TGTGCCAGCAGCGTAGGGGAGGTCGAGCAGTTCTTC. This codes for CASSVGEVEQFF.

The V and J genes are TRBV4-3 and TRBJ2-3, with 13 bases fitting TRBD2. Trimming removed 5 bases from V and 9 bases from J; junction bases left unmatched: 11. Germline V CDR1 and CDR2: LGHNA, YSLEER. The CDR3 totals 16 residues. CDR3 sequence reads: CASSGLAGAPLGTQYF. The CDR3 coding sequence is TGCGCCAGCAGCGGACTAGCGGGGGCCCCCCTTGGAACGCAGTATTTT.